A selection of T cell receptor beta chains follows, all from one sample in a study of blood T cell repertoires in COVID-19. Method: immunoSEQ multiplex PCR; TCRdb's copy keeps in-frame clones and lacks some. This sample yields a few hundred thousand clones, of which about 88% are seen a single time; approximately 4% belongs to the top ten. Sequencing used peripheral blood. The receptors originated from a man in his 60s who had recovered from COVID-19. CDR3s include the opening cysteine and the closing phenylalanine or tryptophan. D genes are given only for firm matches. Expanded clones are given a class, and other clones once, few, many or no size at all.

V: TRBV7-2; size: once; J: TRBJ1-2; D: TRBD1; CDR3: CASSLDGTASNYGYTF; DNA: TGTGCCAGCAGCTTAGACGGGACAGCTTCTAACTATGGCTACACCTTC
V: TRBV25-1; size: .; J: TRBJ2-7; D: TRBD2; CDR3: CASSESGGPSSYEQYF; DNA: TGTGCCAGCAGTGAGAGCGGGGGCCCGAGCTCCTACGAGCAGTACTTC
V: TRBV4-2; size: .; J: TRBJ2-7; D: .; CDR3: CASSQDRGAYYEQYF; DNA: TGTGCCAGCAGCCAAGATCGCGGGGCCTACTACGAGCAGTACTTC
V: TRBV30; size: .; J: TRBJ1-1; D: .; CDR3: CAWSVRRQGPEAFF; DNA: TGTGCCTGGAGTGTAAGAAGGCAGGGCCCTGAAGCTTTCTTT
V: TRBV14; size: few; J: TRBJ1-2; D: TRBD1; CDR3: CASSHGQGARTYGYTF; DNA: TGTGCCAGCAGCCACGGACAGGGGGCTCGTACTTACGGCTACACCTTC
V: TRBV13; size: .; J: TRBJ2-1; D: .; CDR3: CASSLDPRYNEQFF; DNA: TGTGCCAGCAGCTTAGACCCTAGGTATAATGAGCAGTTCTTC
V: TRBV18; size: .; J: TRBJ2-7; D: TRBD1; CDR3: CASSPRITTGTGGSEQYF; DNA: TGTGCCAGCTCACCACGAATAACGACCGGGACAGGGGGAAGTGAGCAGTACTTC
V: TRBV18; size: .; J: TRBJ2-7; D: .; CDR3: CASSPGPDDRWSYEQYF; DNA: TGTGCCAGCTCACCTGGCCCAGATGACAGGTGGTCCTACGAGCAGTACTTC
V: TRBV6-1; size: .; J: TRBJ2-7; D: TRBD1; CDR3: CASSEGGQGWYEQYF; DNA: TGTGCCAGCAGTGAAGGGGGACAGGGTTGGTACGAGCAGTACTTC
V: TRBV4-1; size: .; J: TRBJ1-1; D: TRBD1; CDR3: CASSHRTGVTEAFF; DNA: TGCGCCAGCAGCCACCGAACAGGGGTAACTGAAGCTTTCTTT
V: TRBV7-3; size: few; J: TRBJ2-2; D: .; CDR3: CASSSLIGAGELFF; DNA: TGTGCCAGCAGCTCCTTAATCGGGGCCGGGGAGCTGTTTTTT
V: TRBV5-1; size: .; J: TRBJ1-1; D: TRBD1; CDR3: CASNAQGNMNTEAFF; DNA: TGCGCCAGCAACGCACAGGGGAACATGAACACTGAAGCTTTCTTT
V: TRBV6-5; size: .; J: TRBJ2-1; D: TRBD2; CDR3: CASSYSTGGAYNEQFF; DNA: TGTGCCAGCAGTTACTCGACCGGGGGGGCATACAATGAGCAGTTCTTC
V: TRBV9; size: .; J: TRBJ1-3; D: .; CDR3: CASSPHLDRTSGNTIYF; DNA: TGTGCCAGCAGCCCACACCTTGACAGGACATCTGGAAACACCATATATTTT
V: TRBV24-1; size: .; J: TRBJ2-1; D: TRBD1; CDR3: CATSDPGTGGNEQFF; DNA: TGTGCCACCAGTGATCCCGGGACAGGGGGAAATGAGCAGTTCTTC
V: TRBV9; size: few; J: TRBJ1-1; D: TRBD1; CDR3: CAASRGANTEAFF; DNA: TGTGCCGCAAGCAGGGGGGCGAACACTGAAGCTTTCTTT
V: TRBV11-3; size: .; J: TRBJ2-2; D: TRBD1; CDR3: CASSLSLWDRSSNTGELFF; DNA: TGTGCCAGCAGCTTAAGTCTCTGGGACAGATCATCGAACACCGGGGAGCTGTTTTTT
V: TRBV5-4; size: .; J: TRBJ2-2; D: .; CDR3: CASSLVRGGTGELFF; DNA: TGTGCCAGCAGCCTCGTTAGGGGGGGCACCGGGGAGCTGTTTTTT
V: TRBV9; size: .; J: TRBJ1-1; D: .; CDR3: CASSTQVGGTEAFF; DNA: TGTGCCAGCAGCACCCAGGTAGGGGGCACTGAAGCTTTCTTT
V: TRBV3-1/TRBV3-2; size: .; J: TRBJ1-6; D: .; CDR3: CASSQGPSFSGKSPLHF; DNA: TGTGCCAGCAGCCAAGGTCCCTCTTTCTCAGGGAAATCACCCCTCCACTTT
V: TRBV7-9; size: .; J: TRBJ2-1; D: TRBD2; CDR3: CASSLSGGSSYNEQFF; DNA: TGTGCCAGCAGCTTAAGCGGGGGGAGCTCCTACAATGAGCAGTTCTTC
V: TRBV10-3; size: .; J: TRBJ2-7; D: TRBD1; CDR3: CAISEGDRAYEQYF; DNA: TGTGCCATCAGTGAAGGGGACAGGGCCTACGAGCAGTACTTC
V: TRBV7-2; size: .; J: TRBJ2-7; D: .; CDR3: CASTLPGTYEQYF; DNA: TGTGCCAGCACCTTACCAGGGACCTACGAGCAGTACTTC
V: TRBV5-4; size: few; J: TRBJ1-2; D: .; CDR3: CASSFGGASYGYTF; DNA: TGTGCCAGCAGCTTTGGAGGGGCGAGCTATGGCTACACCTTC
V: TRBV18; size: .; J: TRBJ2-1; D: .; CDR3: CASSLRDTSSYNEQFF; DNA: TGTGCCAGCTCACTAAGGGACACGAGCTCCTACAATGAGCAGTTCTTC
V: TRBV15; size: .; J: TRBJ1-1; D: TRBD1; CDR3: CATSRDRAGGTEAFF; DNA: TGTGCCACCAGCAGAGATAGGGCAGGGGGCACTGAAGCTTTCTTT
V: TRBV9; size: .; J: TRBJ2-3; D: TRBD2; CDR3: CASSVGLAGGFTDTQYF; DNA: TGTGCCAGCAGCGTAGGCCTAGCGGGGGGATTCACAGATACGCAGTATTTT
V: TRBV5-1; size: once; J: TRBJ2-1; D: TRBD1; CDR3: CASTRDRAYNEQFF; DNA: TGCGCCAGCACGAGGGACAGGGCCTACAATGAGCAGTTCTTC
V: TRBV19; size: .; J: TRBJ2-7; D: .; CDR3: CASKDSSYEQYF; DNA: TGTGCCAGTAAGGACAGTTCCTACGAGCAGTACTTC
V: TRBV24-1; size: .; J: TRBJ2-5; D: TRBD1; CDR3: CATSDLQGQGRETQYF; DNA: TGTGCCACCAGTGATCTGCAAGGACAGGGTAGGGAGACCCAGTACTTC
V: TRBV5-1; size: .; J: TRBJ2-7; D: .; CDR3: CASSLTPQPSLYEQYF; DNA: TGCGCCAGCAGCTTGACCCCACAACCTTCCCTCTACGAGCAGTACTTC
V: TRBV12-5; size: .; J: TRBJ2-7; D: .; CDR3: CASGTGIPTPYEQYF; DNA: TGTGCTAGTGGCACGGGAATACCCACACCCTACGAGCAGTACTTC
V: TRBV7-3; size: .; J: TRBJ2-1; D: TRBD2; CDR3: CASSLKPLGAGEQFF; DNA: TGTGCCAGCAGCTTAAAGCCCCTCGGAGCGGGGGAGCAGTTCTTC
V: TRBV24-1; size: .; J: TRBJ1-2; D: TRBD1; CDR3: CATSDSRGNGYTF; DNA: TGTGCCACCAGTGATTCCAGGGGGAATGGCTACACCTTC
V: TRBV6-6; size: .; J: TRBJ2-3; D: TRBD2; CDR3: CASTLTSDYTDTQYF; DNA: TGTGCCAGCACCCTAACTAGCGACTACACAGATACGCAGTATTTT
V: TRBV7-6; size: few; J: TRBJ2-2; D: .; CDR3: CASSLGNSPTTGELFF; DNA: TGTGCCAGCAGCTTAGGGAACAGCCCAACAACCGGGGAGCTGTTTTTT
V: TRBV25-1; size: .; J: TRBJ1-1; D: .; CDR3: CSTKGLFNTEAFF; DNA: TGTTCCACAAAGGGGCTCTTTAACACTGAAGCTTTCTTT
V: TRBV6-5; size: .; J: TRBJ1-5; D: .; CDR3: CASSSTGIQPQHF; DNA: TGTGCCAGCAGCTCTACAGGGATTCAGCCCCAGCATTTT
V: TRBV30; size: .; J: TRBJ1-1; D: .; CDR3: CAWKSREFTEAFF; DNA: TGTGCCTGGAAATCGAGGGAATTCACTGAAGCTTTCTTT
V: TRBV5-7; size: few; J: TRBJ2-7; D: .; CDR3: CASSLASGDNLYEQYF; DNA: TGTGCCAGCAGCTTGGCCTCCGGGGACAACCTCTACGAGCAGTACTTC
V: TRBV4-2; size: .; J: TRBJ1-4; D: .; CDR3: CASSQGVGGREEKLFF; DNA: TGTGCCAGCAGCCAAGGTGTCGGGGGAAGAGAGGAAAAACTGTTTTTT
V: TRBV28; size: once; J: TRBJ2-7; D: .; CDR3: CASSGTVYEQYF; DNA: TGTGCCAGCAGCGGTACAGTTTACGAGCAGTACTTC
V: TRBV5-1; size: .; J: TRBJ1-6; D: .; CDR3: CASSLVEGSPLHF; DNA: TGCGCCAGCAGCTTGGTTGAGGGATCACCCCTCCACTTT
V: TRBV30; size: .; J: TRBJ1-1; D: .; CDR3: CAWSIGPGQAEAFF; DNA: TGTGCCTGGAGTATCGGACCTGGACAAGCTGAAGCTTTCTTT
V: TRBV10-1; size: once; J: TRBJ2-7; D: TRBD1; CDR3: CASSDGQGGLYEQYF; DNA: TGCGCCAGCAGTGACGGACAGGGGGGGCTTTACGAGCAGTACTTC
V: TRBV5-6; size: once; J: TRBJ2-3; D: TRBD1; CDR3: CASSQRTGGTDTQYF; DNA: TGTGCCAGCAGCCAAAGGACAGGGGGCACAGATACGCAGTATTTT
V: TRBV19; size: .; J: TRBJ1-1; D: .; CDR3: CASSKGGTEAFF; DNA: TGTGCCAGTAGTAAAGGGGGCACTGAAGCTTTCTTT
V: TRBV4-2; size: .; J: TRBJ2-1; D: TRBD1; CDR3: CASSQGTGDTYNEQFF; DNA: TGTGCCAGCAGCCAAGGTACAGGGGACACCTACAATGAGCAGTTCTTC
V: TRBV18; size: few; J: TRBJ1-6; D: .; CDR3: CASSPPGADSPLHF; DNA: TGTGCCAGCTCACCACCGGGGGCGGATTCACCCCTCCACTTT